This T cell receptor beta chain was observed in a study of T cells in Graves' hyperthyroidism and ophthalmopathy. Across the study: Specimen type is peripheral blood, collected at initial diagnosis prior to any treatment.

Researchers amplified the TCR beta CDR3 regions from RNA transcripts. First-round RT-PCR targeting the TCR CDR3 was performed with the HTBI primer set. Via MiXCR, TCRdb re-called the multiplex PCR reads, giving one row per CDR3 protein. Of 130,000 to 150,000 distinct CDR3 sequences listed, approximately 20% are singletons. The CDR3 is 14 residues long. V lost 4 bases to trimming and J lost 0 bases, with 9 bases between them. Germline V lookup: CDR1 MNHEY, CDR2 SVGEGT. Hyperthyroidism was newly diagnosed in patients aged 18 to 65 (duration under 2 months). On the basis of clinical symptoms, serum thyroxine and TRAb, thyroid ultrasound and orbital computed tomography, diagnoses were made. Out of approximately 10 ml of fresh peripheral blood came the PBMCs.

The genes are TRBV6-2 or TRBV6-3 and TRBJ1-2; D not certain. The receptor was isolated from a woman in her 50s with Graves' hyperthyroidism that later progressed to Graves' ophthalmopathy. The sequenced material came from blood. For the CDR3, the DNA is TGTGCCAGCAGTTCTTTAGTGTCTAACTATGGCTACACCTTC. Residues: CASSSLVSNYGYTF.